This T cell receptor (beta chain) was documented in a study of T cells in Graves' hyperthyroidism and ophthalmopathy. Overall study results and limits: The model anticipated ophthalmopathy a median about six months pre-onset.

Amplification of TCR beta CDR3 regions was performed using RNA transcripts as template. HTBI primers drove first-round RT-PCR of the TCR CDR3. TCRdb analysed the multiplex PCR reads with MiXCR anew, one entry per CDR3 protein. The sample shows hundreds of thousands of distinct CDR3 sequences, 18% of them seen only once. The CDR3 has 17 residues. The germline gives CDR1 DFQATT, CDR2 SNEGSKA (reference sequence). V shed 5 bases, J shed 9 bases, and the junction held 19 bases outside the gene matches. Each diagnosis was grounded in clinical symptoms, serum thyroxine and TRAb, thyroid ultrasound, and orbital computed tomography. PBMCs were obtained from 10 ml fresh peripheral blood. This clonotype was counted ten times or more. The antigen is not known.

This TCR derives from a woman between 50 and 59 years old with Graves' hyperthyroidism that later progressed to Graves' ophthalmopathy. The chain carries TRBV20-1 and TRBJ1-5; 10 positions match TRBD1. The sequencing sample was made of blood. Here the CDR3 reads CSAAGQGGPSGFRPQHF. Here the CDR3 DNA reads TGCAGTGCTGCCGGACAGGGGGGACCCTCGGGTTTTCGGCCCCAGCATTTT.